The 30 T cell receptor beta chains listed next were all sequenced from one sample in a study of CD8+CD57+ T cells in acquired aplastic anemia. Both TCR beta VDJ combination and CDR3 sequence profiling were carried out. Genomic DNA was the template for this profiling. TCRdb recomputed calls from the reads with MiXCR, one row per CDR3 protein. The sample includes 150,000 or so distinct CDR3 sequences, less than 60% of them seen just once. All patients picked for sequencing had shown, by flow cytometry, an expansion of CD8+CD57+ cells. The sequenced sample consisted of sorted CD4+, CD8+, or CD8+CD57+ T cells (not recorded which) from PBMCs. The source of these receptors is a human donor with aplastic anemia.

This clonotype was observed a handful of times. The chain employs TRBV29-1 and TRBJ2-7; D might be TRBD1 or TRBD2, each matching 5 bases. This CDR3 region has 15 residues. The V gene's germline CDR1 is SQVTM and CDR2 ANQGSEA. V gave up 3 bases and J gave up 2 bases, with 17 bases separating them. The CDR3: CSVEGSGPGTYEQYF. For the CDR3, the DNA is TGCAGCGTTGAGGGGTCGGGGCCAGGAACCTACGAGCAGTACTTC.

Comments on this clonotype: This may arise from a read error, as a much more abundant clone is one base away. V gene TRBV11-2 combines with J gene TRBJ2-1, with 8 bases lining up with TRBD1. CDR1 and CDR2 (germline): SGHAT, FQNNGV. The CDR3 has 14 residues. In DNA form, the CDR3 reads TGTGCCAGCAGCGTGGGGGGACAGGTCAATGAGCAGTCCTTC. It is translated as CASSVGGQVNEQSF.

The chain couples TRBV20-1 to TRBJ2-7; 14 nucleotides agree with TRBD2. The CDR3 has 14 residues. Germline CDR1 DFQATT, CDR2 SNEGSKA (reference sequence). J gave up 2 bases and V 8 bases, and 5 bases lay outside the gene matches. CDR3 region: CSSGLAGDTYEQYF. Written as DNA, the CDR3 is TGCAGTTCGGGACTAGCGGGGGATACCTACGAGCAGTACTTC.

V usage is TRBV7-8 and J usage is TRBJ2-5; TRBD2 matches 12 bases. Trimming cost V 6 bases and J 5 bases; bases outside gene matches: 16. Germline lookup yields CDR1 SGHVS and CDR2 FQNEAQ. The CDR3 contains 18 residues. CDR3 DNA: TGTGCCAGCAGTGAAGAGTTCCTAGCGGGGGGGCCGCAGGAGACCCAGTACTTC. It codes for CASSEEFLAGGPQETQYF. Supplemented by reference TRBV7-8 and TRBJ2-5, the full variable domain reads GAGVSQSPRYKVAKRGQDVALRCDPISGHVSLFWYQQALGQGPEFLTYFQNEAQLDKSGLPSDRFFAERPEGSVSTLKIQRTQQEDSAVYLCASSEEFLAGGPQETQYFGPGTRLLVL.

In its sample, this clonotype was seen many times. CDR3 region: CASSLRGSRGRFSYEQYF. The CDR3 region has the DNA TGTGCCAGCAGTTTAAGGGGATCGAGGGGTCGTTTCTCCTACGAGCAGTACTTC. The rearrangement links TRBV12-3 or TRBV12-4 to TRBJ2-7; D might be TRBD1 or TRBD2, each matching 5 bases. V was clipped by 2 bases and J by 0 bases, with 20 bases between them. The CDR3 consists of 18 residues.

This clonotype was seen ten or more times. The chain combines TRBV12-3 or TRBV12-4 with TRBJ1-6; no clear D. With 1 base removed from V and 10 bases from J, the gap between germline ends came to 8 bases. The CDR3 is 13 amino acids. In nucleotides, the CDR3 is TGTGCCAGCAGTTTAGGTCGGGAATCACCCCTCCACTTT. It translates to CASSLGRESPLHF.

This clonotype was seen a handful of times. The chain recombines TRBV20-1 with TRBJ1-6, with a possible D match to TRBD1 (5 bases). The CDR3 consists of 14 residues. V was pared by 0 bases and J by 10 bases, with 13 bases between. Germline assignment: CDR1 DFQATT and CDR2 SNEGSKA (reference sequence). CDR3 protein: CSAREGGDGSPLHF. The CDR3 DNA follows: TGCAGTGCTAGAGAGGGAGGGGATGGATCACCCCTCCACTTT.

In its sample, this clonotype was seen a few times. The chain joins TRBV25-1 to TRBJ1-2; D remains unclear. V shed 7 bases and J shed 8 bases, with 17 bases lying between them. Germline V lookup: CDR1 MGHDK, CDR2 SYGVNS. This CDR3 has 13 residues. Here the CDR3 reads CASKGRRKGGYTF. The CDR3 nucleotides are TGTGCCAGCAAAGGCAGGAGAAAGGGCGGCTACACCTTC.

V is TRBV5-4 and J is TRBJ2-1; 7 bases fit TRBD2. The germline V gene has CDR1 SGHNT and CDR2 YYREEE (reference sequence). This CDR3 region has 19 residues. With 1 base clipped from V and 7 bases from J, the junction kept 20 bases outside the gene matches. DNA for the CDR3: TGTGCCAGCAGCTTGAGACTAGCCTACGAGATGGTTTATAAAAATGAGCAGTTCTTC. It specifies CASSLRLAYEMVYKNEQFF.

J is TRBJ2-7 and V is TRBV11-3; the D is unclear. V was shortened by 5 bases and J by 6 bases, with 11 bases between the two germline ends. Looked up from germline, CDR1 is SGHNT and CDR2 is YENEEA. The CDR3 is 12 amino acids. CDR3 amino acids: CASSHPGLEQYF. CDR3 bases: TGTGCCAGCAGCCACCCGGGTCTCGAGCAGTACTTC.

This chain links TRBV19 with TRBJ1-6; perhaps TRBD1 as D (6 bases). The CDR3 consists of 14 residues. Germline V lookup: CDR1 LNHDA, CDR2 SQIVND (reference sequence). V was cut by 9 bases and J by 4 bases, with 13 bases left in between. CDR3 in amino acids: CASRADSYNSPLHF. As DNA, the CDR3 is TGTGCCAGCCGGGCGGACAGTTATAATTCACCCCTCCACTTT.

The sample holds a few counts of this clonotype. The V and J genes are TRBV29-1 and TRBJ2-7; possible D gene TRBD1, 5 bases. V dropped 4 bases and J dropped 2 bases, with 12 bases sitting between them. Germline CDR1 is SQVTM and CDR2 is ANQGSEA. CDR3 length: 13 residues. The CDR3 nucleotides are TGCAGCGTTGGTAGGCAGGGTGCCTACGAGCAGTACTTC. The encoded protein is CSVGRQGAYEQYF.

The chain combines TRBV24-1 with TRBJ2-2; the match to TRBD1 covers 7 bases. Germline CDR1 reads KGHDR; CDR2 reads SFDVKD. After removal of 5 bases from V and 4 bases from J, the junction contained 6 bases not matched to a gene. The CDR3 has 15 amino acids. The CDR3 reads CATSAPQGSTGELFF. The CDR3 region has the DNA TGTGCCACCAGTGCCCCACAGGGGTCCACCGGGGAGCTGTTTTTT.

V and J are TRBV20-1 and TRBJ1-5, with D maybe TRBD1 (6 bases). The length of the CDR3 is 14 residues. Trimming pared 6 bases from V and 3 bases from J, leaving 15 bases between. Germline CDR1 DFQATT, CDR2 SNEGSKA (reference sequence). The CDR3: CSATKDSPNQPQHF. CDR3 nucleotides: TGCAGTGCCACCAAGGACAGCCCCAATCAGCCCCAGCATTTT.

CDR3 coding DNA: TGTGCCAGCAGTGTCCCCGGGACAGGGAGTTCACCCCTCCACTTT. Translated: CASSVPGTGSSPLHF. This rearrangement joins TRBV25-1 to TRBJ1-6; 9 bases are a match to TRBD1. Germline assignment: CDR1 MGHDK and CDR2 SYGVNS. The CDR3 consists of 15 residues. After removal of 4 bases from V and 9 bases from J, the junction contained 7 bases not matched to a gene.

Details on this clonotype: At one of its ends the junction is not consistent with the germline gene, which may arise from a read error. The gene calls are TRBV6-1 and TRBJ1-3, with D hard to call. CDR1 and CDR2 (germline): MNHNS, SASEGT. This CDR3 region has 12 residues. The CDR3 spells CVSSLTGNTIYF. DNA of the CDR3: TGTGTCAGCAGTCTTACGGGGAACACCATATATTTT.

Note on this clonotype: A read error may explain this, as a much larger clone is one base away. The rearrangement links TRBV4-1 to TRBJ1-1; D gene unclear. The CDR3 runs 13 residues. The germline gives CDR1 MGHRA, CDR2 YSYEKL. Trimming cost V 5 bases and J 11 bases, with 18 bases left between them. CDR3 in amino acids: CASSGRPWFWAFF. Written as DNA, the CDR3 is TGCGCCAGCAGCGGACGGCCATGGTTCTGGGCTTTCTTT.

This clonotype was seen at least ten times. V and J are TRBV20-1 and TRBJ2-7, with no clear D. Germline V gives CDR1 DFQATT, CDR2 SNEGSKA (reference sequence). The V gene lost 7 bases and the J gene lost 1 base, with 20 bases spanning the gap. The CDR3 spans 15 residues. CDR3 amino acids: CSGLERPKRSYEQYF. The CDR3 nucleotides read TGCAGTGGCCTTGAGAGGCCCAAAAGGTCCTACGAGCAGTACTTC.

In this sample, this clonotype turned up a few times. The chain recombines TRBV25-1 with TRBJ2-1; no clear D gene. Germline CDR1 MGHDK, CDR2 SYGVNS. Trimming removed 3 bases at V and 12 bases at J, with 12 bases between. This CDR3 contains 12 residues. The CDR3 DNA follows: TGTGCCAGCAGTGATATCGGCCCGGGGCAGTTCTTC. Translated, it gives CASSDIGPGQFF.

This clonotype was found a few times. The chain recombines TRBV25-1 with TRBJ1-6, with no clear D. This CDR3 is built from 15 residues. Per the germline V gene, CDR1 is MGHDK and CDR2 is SYGVNS. The germline V and J ends were trimmed by 1 base and 7 bases, with 11 bases remaining between them. The CDR3 sequence: CASSEWGSINSPLHF. DNA for the CDR3: TGTGCCAGCAGTGAATGGGGTTCGATAAATTCACCCCTCCACTTT.

This chain links TRBV11-2 with TRBJ2-5, with 13 bases identical to TRBD2. CDR3 length: 17 amino acids. With V trimmed by 5 bases and J by 4 bases, 10 bases remained unmatched. Looked up from germline, CDR1 is SGHAT and CDR2 is FQNNGV. The CDR3 nucleotides read TGTGCCAGCAGCAGAGGATGGACTAGCGGGAGTCTAGAGACCCAGTACTTC. Its translation: CASSRGWTSGSLETQYF.

The rearrangement joins TRBV7-9 to TRBJ1-6; D possibly corresponds to TRBD1 (5 bases). Trimming cost V 0 bases and J 6 bases, with 9 bases left between them. Germline-derived CDR1 and CDR2 are SEHNR and FQNEAQ (reference sequence). The CDR3 runs to 15 residues. CDR3 DNA: TGTGCCAGCAGCTTAGCGGCAGGGTCTAATTCACCCCTCCACTTT. Translation: CASSLAAGSNSPLHF.

This clonotype was picked up a small number of times. A much larger clone differs by one base, so this may be a read error. The chain combines TRBV6-4 with TRBJ1-1; 7 nucleotides align to TRBD1. Germline CDR1 MRHNA, CDR2 SNTAGT. This CDR3 has 14 residues. Trimming cost V 7 bases and J 4 bases; bases outside gene matches: 9. CDR3 nucleotides: TGTGCCAGCATGCGGGACAGCATGAGCACTGAAGCTTTCTTT. This encodes CASMRDSMSTEAFF.

The chain joins TRBV29-1 to TRBJ2-3; 9 nucleotides line up with TRBD1. The CDR3 is made up of 13 amino acids. V gave up 7 bases and J gave up 2 bases; unmatched junction bases: 4. Germline CDR1 and CDR2: SQVTM and ANQGSEA. DNA of the CDR3: TGCAGCGGACACAGGGGGCACACAGATACGCAGTATTTT. Translating it yields CSGHRGHTDTQYF.

This rearrangement joins TRBV19 to TRBJ1-5; the D is unclear. Germline V gene lookup returns CDR1 LNHDA and CDR2 SQIVND (reference sequence). The length of the CDR3 is 15 residues. The ends were cut back, 6 bases at V and 2 bases at J, with 14 bases in the middle. The DNA for the CDR3 is TGTGCCAGTAGCACGATACTTGGGGGCAATCAGCCCCAGCATTTT. This encodes CASSTILGGNQPQHF.

The J gene is TRBJ2-4, the V gene TRBV19; D gene ambiguous. This CDR3 comprises 13 residues. Trimming took off 5 bases at V and 6 bases at J, with 11 bases between the two ends. Germline CDR1 reads LNHDA; CDR2 reads SQIVND (reference sequence). CDR3 amino acids: CASSPSLSNIQYF. CDR3 bases: TGTGCCAGTAGTCCGTCTTTGTCAAACATTCAGTACTTC.

V is TRBV7-2 and J is TRBJ2-3, with D unclear. Trimming took off 1 base at V and 0 bases at J, with 8 bases between the two ends. Germline V gene data show CDR1 as SGHTA and CDR2 as FQGNSA. The CDR3 covers 15 residues. The CDR3 DNA follows: TGTGCCAGCAGCTTAGTGGGCAGCAGCACAGATACGCAGTATTTT. Protein sequence: CASSLVGSSTDTQYF.

This chain joins TRBV7-3 and TRBJ2-5; no clear D gene. CDR3 length: 13 amino acids. V lost 3 bases and J lost 3, with 8 bases in between. From germline, CDR1 is SGHTA and CDR2 FQGTGA. The CDR3 sequence is CASSFVTEETQYF. For the CDR3, the DNA is TGTGCCAGCAGCTTTGTCACGGAAGAGACCCAGTACTTC.

Comment on this clonotype: Mismatch with germline at one junction end may stem from a read error. The rearrangement joins TRBV6-2 or TRBV6-3 to TRBJ1-2; a weak D match, TRBD1 (6 bases). In germline, CDR1 is MNHEY, CDR2 SVGEGT. The CDR3 consists of 14 residues. The CDR3, as DNA: TGTGCCAGCAGATACTCCGGGACAAAGGATGGCTACACCTTC. Translating it yields CASRYSGTKDGYTF.

This clonotype was observed many times. The rearrangement uses TRBV20-1 and TRBJ1-6; 9 bases are shared with TRBD1. This CDR3 comprises 13 residues. Per germline, CDR1 DFQATT and CDR2 SNEGSKA (reference sequence). Losses at the gene ends were 4 bases for V and 10 bases for J; bases not matched to a gene: 5. The CDR3 DNA is TGCAGTGCTAAACAGGGGGCGGCCTCACCCCTCCACTTT. Translated, it gives CSAKQGAASPLHF.